This T cell receptor beta chain was obtained from a study of blood T cell repertoires in COVID-19 (TCRdb year 2020). For the wider study: The collaborator samples originated in the United States, Italy and Spain and spanned the acute and convalescent phases of COVID-19. The prospective study material was composed of cDNA or gDNA derived from T cells, B-cell-depleted T cells, or PBMCs. The dataset comprised deeply sampled blood TCRbeta repertoires from subjects exposed to, actively infected with, or recovered from COVID-19. A freely available public database, intended as a resource for researchers studying the immune response to SARS-CoV-2, is where the repertoires were released. Samples came from the ongoing ImmuneRACE study (first 160 participants) plus 1,254 subjects from 6 global collaborators. The sample metadata nearly always contained a de-identified subject ID, COVID-19 status, age in years and sex. HLA class I and class II types, where available, came from metadata supplied by the sample provider rather than from assay-based typing.

General study outcomes and caveats: Clinical and demographic metadata were provided uncurated, with the amount varying by source and participant.

The collaborating institutions used their own protocols to collect whole blood in K2EDTA tubes. Collaborator samples were shipped for TCRbeta analysis as frozen whole blood, isolated PBMCs, or DNA extracted from either sample type. TCRbeta CDR3 regions were amplified from genomic DNA using the immunoSEQ Assay, a bias-controlled multiplex PCR. Regarding the original processing steps: Within the assay, amplification of reference gene primers was used to estimate how many nucleated cells each sample contained. To quantify the absolute abundance of each unique TCRbeta CDR3 rearrangement, sequence reads were collapsed and filtered. For each sample, productive Simpson clonality was calculated as the square root of Simpson's diversity index over productive rearrangements. TCRdb provides this immuneACCESS table in a form limited to in-frame rearrangements. Some clones are lacking; in checked studies, under half of them reflect an unresolved V gene, and why the rest are absent is not known. V and J calls and clone size are given by that table; D and trimming were obtained from the DNA. For this sample the table gives around 36,000 clones, of which 83% were detected only once. The ten biggest clones cover 3% to 4% of the sample.

Concerning this clone itself: Its antigen is still unknown. The input lacks base qualities; no much larger clone sits a single base away.

From a lookup of the germline V gene (reference sequence), CDR1 and CDR2 are LNHNV and YYDKDF. At the junction V is shortened by 0 bases and J by 6 bases, with 6 bases in between. The CDR3 spans 13 residues, from the cysteine through the phenylalanine. Only CDR3 DNA is held: 39 bases, read in frame from base 1. The source is a man aged 45-65 years with acute or convalescent COVID-19. This chain is built from TRBV15 and TRBJ2-1; no D gene is confidently identified. The material sequenced was peripheral blood. The CDR3 here reads CATSRDGLNEQFF. The DNA sequence follows: TGTGCCACCAGCAGAGATGGCCTCAATGAGCAGTTCTTC.